The 22 T cell receptor beta chains given below trace back to one sample, sequenced in a study of cytomegalovirus exposure and HLA in healthy donors. Primers: 60 Vbeta forward and 13 Jbeta reverse. Profiled with immunoSEQ multiplex PCR; TCRdb holds only in-frame clones, not every one. Seen here are approximately 190,000 clones, 75% to 85% observed once, and the top ten hold 2.1%. The material sequenced was PBMCs. These receptors were taken from a woman younger than 30 in good health and CMV-seropositive.

CDR3 amino acids: CASSSQGVWEAFF. DNA for the CDR3: TGTGCCAGCAGTTCACAGGGAGTCTGGGAAGCTTTCTTT. The chain is built from TRBV28 and TRBJ1-1; D might be TRBD1 (6 bases). The CDR3 contains 13 residues. Germline CDR1 and CDR2: MDHEN and SYDVKM. Trimming stripped 4 bases from V and 8 bases from J, with 14 bases between.

The V call is TRBV19, the J call TRBJ2-1; tentative D call: TRBD2 (6 bases). The CDR3 runs to 18 residues. The germline V gene encodes CDR1 LNHDA and CDR2 SQIVND (reference sequence). The V end lost 7 bases, the J end lost 1 base, and 23 bases lay between the germline ends. CDR3 nucleotide sequence: TGTGCCAGTAAGCGATTTGGCGGCGGGGCCATGTCCTACAATGAGCAGTTCTTC. It yields the protein CASKRFGGGAMSYNEQFF.

This chain joins TRBV4-1 and TRBJ2-1, with TRBD2 matching 7 bases. This CDR3 has 17 residues. J gave up 6 bases and V 6 bases, and 17 bases lay outside the gene matches. Germline CDR1 is MGHRA and CDR2 is YSYEKL. CDR3 residues: CASRALGRAGITNEQFF. DNA for the CDR3: TGCGCCAGCAGAGCATTGGGGAGGGCAGGGATAACCAATGAGCAGTTCTTC.

This sequence joins TRBV19 and TRBJ1-1; the D is unclear. The V end was cut by 5 bases, the J end by 6 bases, with 10 bases between. The germline gives CDR1 LNHDA, CDR2 SQIVND (reference sequence). This CDR3 has 12 amino acids. CDR3 region: CASSSRVSEAFF. The DNA for the CDR3 is TGTGCCAGTAGTTCGAGGGTCTCTGAAGCTTTCTTT.

V usage is TRBV18 and J usage is TRBJ1-1; D is perhaps TRBD1 (6 bases). Germline-derived CDR1 and CDR2 are KGHSH and LQKENI. CDR3 length: 13 residues. V was clipped by 6 bases and J by 6 bases, with 14 bases between them. For the CDR3, the DNA is TGTGCCAGCTCCGATGCAGGGGAGCCTGAAGCTTTCTTT. It yields the protein CASSDAGEPEAFF.

V and J are TRBV7-9 and TRBJ1-2, with unresolved D. V was clipped by 5 bases and J by 7 bases, with 17 bases between them. Germline assignment: CDR1 SEHNR and CDR2 FQNEAQ (reference sequence). The CDR3 totals 14 residues. CDR3 nucleotide sequence: TGTGCCAGCAGCGAACAGAGACCCATCGGTGGCTACACCTTC. Translating it yields CASSEQRPIGGYTF.

Comment on this clone: Other nucleotide sequences from this sample produce the same CDR3. The chain couples TRBV4-3 to TRBJ1-2; tentative D call: TRBD1 (5 bases). This CDR3 is built from 14 residues. Per the germline V gene, CDR1 is LGHNA and CDR2 is YSLEER. V lost 0 bases, J lost 2 bases, and 7 bases lay in between. CDR3 in amino acids: CASSQDRGNYGYTF. CDR3 sequence (DNA): TGCGCCAGCAGCCAAGATCGGGGGAACTATGGCTACACCTTC.

The rearrangement uses TRBV6-6 and TRBJ2-1, with D possibly being TRBD1 (5 bases). The germline V gene encodes CDR1 MNHNY and CDR2 SVGAGI (reference sequence). There are 12 residues in the CDR3. Trimming took off 3 bases at V and 7 bases at J, with 7 bases between the two ends. The CDR3 sequence is CASSYRGNEQFF. The CDR3 nucleotides are TGTGCCAGCAGTTATAGGGGTAATGAGCAGTTCTTC.

The J gene is TRBJ1-1, the V gene TRBV7-5; TRBD1 is the table's D call and was not checked against the DNA. TRBV7-5 is a pseudogene segment. The CDR3 contains 15 residues. DNA of the CDR3: TGTGTCAGAAGCTTACCGGGACAGGGGTTAACTGAAGCTTTCTTT. It yields the protein CVRSLPGQGLTEAFF.

This clone was seen just once. The chain employs TRBV6-4 and TRBJ2-2; TRBD1 aligns across 9 bases. The junction had 1 base not matched to a gene; V was cut back by 6 bases and J by 5 bases. In germline, CDR1 is MRHNA, CDR2 SNTAGT. The CDR3 is 13 amino acids. The CDR3, as DNA: TGTGCCAGCAGGGGACAGGGTACCGGGGAGCTGTTTTTT. It translates to CASRGQGTGELFF.

This clone was counted once. The V gene is TRBV7-8, the J gene TRBJ2-2; 11 bases fit TRBD1. Germline lookup yields CDR1 SGHVS and CDR2 FQNEAQ. CDR3 length: 15 amino acids. Trimming took 1 base from V and 7 from J; bases not matched to a gene: 2. The CDR3 region has the DNA TGTGCCAGCAGCTTAGTGGACAGGGGGCGCGGGGAGCTGTTTTTT. It yields the protein CASSLVDRGRGELFF.

CDR3 DNA sequence: TGTGCCAGCAGCTTAACCGGCGGGGGGCAAGAGACCCAGTACTTC. This codes for CASSLTGGGQETQYF. V usage is TRBV7-3 and J usage is TRBJ2-5; 8 bases map to TRBD2. CDR1 is SGHTA, CDR2 FQGTGA, per germline. V lost 0 bases and J lost 2; bases outside the gene matches: 2. This CDR3 has 15 amino acids.

The chain employs TRBV6-5 and TRBJ2-1; D is unclear. Germline CDR1 and CDR2: MNHEY and SVGAGI. The CDR3 spans 12 residues. Trimming pared 6 bases from V and 4 bases from J, leaving 7 bases between. CDR3 coding DNA: TGTGCCAGCAGGACTCTGTACAATGAGCAGTTCTTC. Translated: CASRTLYNEQFF.

This clone came up once. The chain has TRBV14 and TRBJ2-7; 8 nucleotides align to TRBD2. Germline-derived CDR1 and CDR2 are SGHDN and FVKESK. V dropped 0 bases and J dropped 2; count of bases not matched to a gene: 6. This CDR3 comprises 16 residues. CDR3: CASSQEAGELAYEQYF. Written as DNA, the CDR3 is TGTGCCAGCAGCCAAGAAGCGGGGGAGCTCGCCTACGAGCAGTACTTC.

This clone was counted only a few times. This chain uses TRBV11-3 with TRBJ2-5, with 13 bases matching TRBD2. This CDR3 has 16 amino acids. The junction had 4 bases not matched to a gene; V was cut back by 1 base and J by 5 bases. Germline loops: CDR1 SGHNT, CDR2 YENEEA. The DNA for the CDR3 is TGTGCCAGCAGCTTAGTCACTAGCGGGGGGGCGGAGACCCAGTACTTC. Residues: CASSLVTSGGAETQYF.

The chain combines TRBV25-1 with TRBJ1-4; the D is unclear. Trimming stripped 0 bases from V and 0 bases from J, with 8 bases between. The V gene's germline CDR1 is MGHDK and CDR2 SYGVNS. The CDR3 spans 16 residues. The CDR3 bases are TGTGCCAGCAGTGAATACCGGGTTGCAACTAATGAAAAACTGTTTTTT. Its translation: CASSEYRVATNEKLFF.

This clone was observed a handful of times. The genes are TRBV18 and TRBJ1-2; 7 bases are a match to TRBD1. The CDR3 has 14 amino acids. V was pared by 3 bases and J by 2 bases, with 3 bases of the junction left unmatched. The germline V gene has CDR1 KGHSH and CDR2 LQKENI. CDR3 nucleotide sequence: TGTGCCAGCTCACCGAGGGACAGCAACTATGGCTACACCTTC. It yields the protein CASSPRDSNYGYTF.

The chain is built from TRBV10-3 and TRBJ2-7, with TRBD1 matching over 9 bases. The junction had 10 bases not matched to a gene; V was cut back by 10 bases and J by 3 bases. Germline lookup yields CDR1 ENHRY and CDR2 SYGVKD. The CDR3 sequence is 14 residues long. This CDR3 is CATGGGTGIYEQYF. DNA of the CDR3: TGTGCCACCGGGGGAGGGACAGGGATCTACGAGCAGTACTTC.

The V call is TRBV15, the J call TRBJ1-5, with a possible D match to TRBD1 (5 bases). The germline gives CDR1 LNHNV, CDR2 YYDKDF (reference sequence). The CDR3 sequence is 14 residues long. V gave up 5 bases and J gave up 2 bases, with 10 bases separating them. CDR3 sequence (DNA): TGTGCCACCAGCGCTCAGGGCGGCAATCAGCCCCAGCATTTT. It specifies CATSAQGGNQPQHF.

V usage is TRBV4-1 and J usage is TRBJ2-1; 12 bases agree with TRBD1. The CDR3 loop spans 17 amino acids. V trimming: 3 bases; J trimming: 9 bases; junction bases outside the gene matches: 12. Per the germline V gene, CDR1 is MGHRA and CDR2 is YSYEKL. CDR3 nucleotides: TGCGCCAGCAGCCACCGCGAGGGACAGGGGGCGCGCGGTGAGCAGTTCTTC. This encodes CASSHREGQGARGEQFF.

A note on this clone: Other DNA sequences of this sample code for an identical CDR3. The chain combines TRBV5-4 with TRBJ1-1; D perhaps matches TRBD1 (5 bases). Trimming removed 4 bases from V and 3 bases from J, with 22 bases in between. The CDR3 runs to 17 residues. Germline V CDR1 and CDR2: SGHNT, YYREEE (reference sequence). As DNA, the CDR3 is TGTGCCAGCAGCCCCCGAAGGGGTAGTTTTGGGGACACTGAAGCTTTCTTT. Protein sequence: CASSPRRGSFGDTEAFF. Complete variable domain (other parts from reference TRBV5-4 and TRBJ1-1): ETGVTQSPTHLIKTRGQQVTLRCSSQSGHNTVSWYQQALGQGPQFIFQYYREEENGRGNFPPRFSGLQFPNYSSELNVNALELDDSALYLCASSPRRGSFGDTEAFFGQGTRLTVV.

In regard to this clone: One end of the junction varies from germline; a read error may be responsible. This chain links TRBV7-3 with TRBJ2-6, with a possible D match to TRBD1 (5 bases). This CDR3 is 13 amino acids long. Germline lookup yields CDR1 SGHTA and CDR2 FQGTGA. DNA of the CDR3: TGTGCCAGCAGCTTGGGTGGGGCCAACGGCCTGACTTTC. It encodes CASSLGGANGLTF.